The clone carrying this TCR beta chain was seen just once. Antigen: not known. Assay: immunoSEQ multiplex PCR; the TCRdb copy retains only in-frame clones and omits some. The sample lists approximately 110,000 clones, about 90% seen once, with around 9.4% in the top ten. These data come from a study of T cell responses to AZD1222 COVID-19 vaccine. As for the study in general: Some second doses came at about 4 weeks and others at about 12 weeks; these were pooled.

The germline CDR1 and CDR2 sequences are SGHRS and YFSETQ. The CDR3 contains 16 residues. Trimming took 4 bases from V and 4 from J, leaving 20 bases between them. Study results and caveats: Repertoire samples came only from after the peak T cell response. The sample set comprised mostly white British donors with more females, and clonal diversity was possibly underestimated.

The TCR sequence derives from an adult in good health. This sample comprised peripheral blood, obtained on day 0 of AZD1222 vaccination. The V and J genes are TRBV5-1 and TRBJ2-5; D gene ambiguous. CDR3 loop: CASSPTLGRRSETQYF. As DNA, the CDR3 is TGCGCCAGCAGCCCCACTTTGGGTAGAAGGTCAGAGACCCAGTACTTC. Complete variable domain (other parts from reference TRBV5-1 and TRBJ2-5): KAGVTQTPRYLIKTRGQQVTLSCSPISGHRSVSWYQQTPGQGLQFLFEYFSETQRNKGNFPGRFSGRQFSNSRSEMNVSTLELGDSALYLCASSPTLGRRSETQYFGPGTRLLVL.